The source of this T cell receptor beta chain is a study of shared clonotypes between healthy human individuals. Study-level background: CD4 naive and memory got three plates each, CD8 naive two, CD8 memory one.

There are a few counts of this clone. Its antigen is not identified. General study findings and limits: In general, naive subsets displayed greater estimated richness than memory subsets did. Enrolling few donors narrowed the genetic and exposure-history diversity that was represented.

TCRdb's table, derived via immunoSEQ multiplex PCR, lists solely in-frame clones and lacks some. The profile shows 1 million to 1.2 million clones, approximately 75% of them singletons. Material: memory CD4+ T cells from PBMCs. Subset here: CD45RA-negative fraction. This sequence originates from a man younger than 35 in good health. Some clones in this sample may be carry-over from other donors' samples.

In DNA, the CDR3 is TGTGCCAGCAGAACGGCCACCTACGAGCAGTACTTC. Translated, it gives CASRTATYEQYF. V is TRBV2 and J is TRBJ2-7; no reliable D call. The ends were cut back, 6 bases at V and 2 bases at J, with 8 bases in the middle. The length of the CDR3 is 12 residues. Germline V CDR1 and CDR2: SNHLY, FYNNEI.